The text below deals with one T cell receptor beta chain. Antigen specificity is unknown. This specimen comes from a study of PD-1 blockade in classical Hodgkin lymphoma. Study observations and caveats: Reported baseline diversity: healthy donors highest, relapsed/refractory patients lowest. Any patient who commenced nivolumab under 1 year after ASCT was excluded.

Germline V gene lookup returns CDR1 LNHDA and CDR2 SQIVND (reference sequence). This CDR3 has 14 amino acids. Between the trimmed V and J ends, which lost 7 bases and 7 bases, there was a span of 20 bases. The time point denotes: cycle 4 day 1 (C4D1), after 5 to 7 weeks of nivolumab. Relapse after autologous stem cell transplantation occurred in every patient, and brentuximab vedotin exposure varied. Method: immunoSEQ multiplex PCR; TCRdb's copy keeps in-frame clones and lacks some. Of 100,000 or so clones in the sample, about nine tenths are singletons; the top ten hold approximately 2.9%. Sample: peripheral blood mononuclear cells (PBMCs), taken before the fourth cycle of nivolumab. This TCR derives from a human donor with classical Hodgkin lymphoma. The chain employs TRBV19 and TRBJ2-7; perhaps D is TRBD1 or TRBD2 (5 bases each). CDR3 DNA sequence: TGTGCCAGTAATAAGGGACCTTACGGGGAAGAGCAGTACTTC. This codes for CASNKGPYGEEQYF.